This TCR beta chain derives from a study of tumor and adjacent non-tumor tissue in lung cancer. Findings and caveats of the study: Top 100 clones took a larger repertoire share in normal lung. Tumor tissue had significantly higher TCR diversity than normal lung.

The library came from three nested PCR rounds adapted from ARM-PCR protocols. Each CDR3 protein gets one entry after TCRdb re-called the multiplex PCR reads with MiXCR. The sample comprises approximately 120,000 distinct CDR3 sequences, about 61% of which are singletons, and around a fifth rests with the top ten. Of note for this clonotype: Its specificity is unknown. A read error may produce the germline difference seen at one junction end.

The template was RNA from unsorted bulk tissue. Distant lung tissue was collected more than 3 cm away from the tumor edge. The sequencing sample was made of distant non-tumor lung tissue. This TCR came from a man in his 60s with non-small cell lung cancer.

This chain's CDR3 is CAISGDRSNSNQSQHF. CDR3 nucleotides: TGTGCCATCAGCGGTGACAGGAGTAATAGCAATCAGTCCCAGCATTTT. The chain uses TRBV10-3 and TRBJ1-5, with D possibly matching TRBD1 (6 bases). The CDR3 length is 16 residues. The germline V gene encodes CDR1 ENHRY and CDR2 SYGVKD.